What follows describes a single T cell receptor (beta chain). This CDR3 is built from 14 residues. V lost 3 bases and J lost 4, with 12 bases in between. Per the germline V gene, CDR1 is MNHEY and CDR2 is SMNVEV (reference sequence). This sample was included in a study of CD8+ T cells in alopecia areata. Reverse transcribed after extraction, RNA yielded cDNA as the sequencing template. This table comes from immunoSEQ multiplex PCR, and its TCRdb copy is limited to in-frame clones, with some not included. The sample carries 150,000 to 160,000 clones, around half recorded once. The chain recombines TRBV27 with TRBJ1-2, with D maybe TRBD1 (5 bases). The sample consisted of CD8+ T cells sorted from blood, taken at week 0. The sequence derives from a human donor with alopecia areata. CDR3 loop: CASSFQGDAYGYTF. CDR3 DNA sequence: TGTGCCAGCAGTTTTCAAGGGGACGCCTATGGCTACACCTTC.